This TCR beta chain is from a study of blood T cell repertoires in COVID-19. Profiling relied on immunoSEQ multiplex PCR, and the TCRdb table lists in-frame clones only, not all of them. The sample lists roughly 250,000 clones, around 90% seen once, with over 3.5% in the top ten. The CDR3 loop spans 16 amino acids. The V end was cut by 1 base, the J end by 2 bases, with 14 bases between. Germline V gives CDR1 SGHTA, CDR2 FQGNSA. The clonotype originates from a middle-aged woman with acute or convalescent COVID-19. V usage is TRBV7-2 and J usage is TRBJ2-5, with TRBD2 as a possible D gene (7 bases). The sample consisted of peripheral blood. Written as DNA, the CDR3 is TGTGCCAGCAGCTTAGTAGGGGGGGCCGTGCAAGAGACCCAGTACTTC. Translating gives CASSLVGGAVQETQYF.